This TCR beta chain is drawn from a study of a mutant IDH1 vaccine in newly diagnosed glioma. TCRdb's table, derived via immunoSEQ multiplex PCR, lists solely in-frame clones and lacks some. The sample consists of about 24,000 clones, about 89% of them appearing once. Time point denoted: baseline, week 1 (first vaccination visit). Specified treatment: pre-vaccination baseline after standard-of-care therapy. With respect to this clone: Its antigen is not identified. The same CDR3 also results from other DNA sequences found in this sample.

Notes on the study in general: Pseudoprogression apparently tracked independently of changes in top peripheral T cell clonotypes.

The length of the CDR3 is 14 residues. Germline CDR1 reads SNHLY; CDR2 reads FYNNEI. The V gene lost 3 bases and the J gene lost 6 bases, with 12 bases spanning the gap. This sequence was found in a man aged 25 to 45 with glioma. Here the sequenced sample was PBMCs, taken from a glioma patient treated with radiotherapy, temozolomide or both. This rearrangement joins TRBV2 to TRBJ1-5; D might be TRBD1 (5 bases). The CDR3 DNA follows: TGTGCCAGCAGTGAGAAGGGTAGGGGTCAGCCCCAGCATTTT. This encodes CASSEKGRGQPQHF.